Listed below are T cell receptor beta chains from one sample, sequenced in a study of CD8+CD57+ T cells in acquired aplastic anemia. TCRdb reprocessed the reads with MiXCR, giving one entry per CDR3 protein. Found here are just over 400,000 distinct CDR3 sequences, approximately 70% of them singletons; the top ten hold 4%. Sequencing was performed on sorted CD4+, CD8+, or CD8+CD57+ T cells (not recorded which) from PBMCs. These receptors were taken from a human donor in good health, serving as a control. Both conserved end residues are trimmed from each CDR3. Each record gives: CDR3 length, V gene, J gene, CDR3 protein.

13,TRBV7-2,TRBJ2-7,ASSFGGGGFDEQY
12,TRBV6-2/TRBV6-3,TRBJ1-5,ASSYMDSNQPQH
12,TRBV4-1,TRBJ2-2,ASSHPGKTGELF
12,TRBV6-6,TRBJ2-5,ASSSPGLQETQY
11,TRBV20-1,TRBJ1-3,SASIGAGNTIY
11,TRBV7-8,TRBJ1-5,ASSGARGQTQH
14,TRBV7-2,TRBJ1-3,ASSLRGLNSGNTIY
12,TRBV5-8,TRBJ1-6,ASSTWDRGSPLH
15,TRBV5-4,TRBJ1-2,ASSLGTGADGNYGYT
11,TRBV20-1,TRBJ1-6,SAAPPYNSPLH
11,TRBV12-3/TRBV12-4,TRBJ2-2,ASRLGAYGELF
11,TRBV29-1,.,SVQTGTQQPQY
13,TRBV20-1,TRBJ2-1,SALGESGNQPQQF
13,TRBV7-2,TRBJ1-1,ASSLQGLAGGATF
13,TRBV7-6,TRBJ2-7,ASSLGDRNTYEQY
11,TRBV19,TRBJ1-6,ASRDPPNAPFF